This T cell receptor beta chain was captured in a study of OX40 agonist ivuxolimab in advanced cancers. Context from the whole study: Ivuxolimab, which targeted the costimulatory receptor OX40 (CD134), was an agonistic, fully human IgG2 monoclonal antibody. The paper reports the monotherapy dose-escalation portion (N = 52 patients) of the phase I ivuxolimab trial. Intravenous ivuxolimab was administered to patients every 2 weeks at six dose levels: 0.01, 0.1, 0.3, 1.5, 3 and 10 mg/kg. Prior anti-PD-1, anti-PD-L1 or anti-CTLA-4 therapy was permitted, and 30% to 45% of dose-escalation patients had received checkpoint inhibitors. Peripheral TCRbeta sequencing aimed to test whether ivuxolimab altered TCR sequence diversity and caused clonal T-cell expansion. Partial responses occurred in three dose-escalation patients, of whom one had hepatocellular carcinoma and two had cutaneous melanoma. In the dose-escalation cohort, around 80% of patients were male, and the mean age was 60 years with a range of roughly 20 to 80. Among the approximately 50 dose-escalation patients, approximately 20 had hepatocellular carcinoma, some 15 melanoma, 9 renal cell carcinoma and 9 head and neck cancer. Study-wide conclusions, independent of this receptor: At doses of 0.1 to 3.0 mg/kg, clonal expansion of both CD4+ and CD8+ blood T cells was observed from baseline to week 6. Low levels of normalized T-cell clonal expansion were also seen in some patients who did not respond. Partial responders in the 0.1-3.0 mg/kg groups had among the lowest normalized peripheral clonal expansion, especially among CD8+ T cells. After ivuxolimab, more expanded clones were found on average in CD8+ T cells than in CD4+ T cells. The antigen specificity of the clonally expanded peripheral T cells was not determined.

Including cysteine and phenylalanine, the CDR3 has 15 amino acids. Only the CDR3 region is kept as DNA, spanning 45 bases read in frame from base 1. CDR1 and CDR2 are read off the germline V gene as SGHRS and YFSETQ. Trimming costs V 0 bases and J 3 bases, and their ends lie 9 bases apart. With regard to this clone: Its antigen has not been determined. Base quality data are lacking; no much larger clone is found one base away.

Patients with a history of autoimmune disease or receiving systemic immunosuppression were excluded from the trial. Peripheral blood for TCR sequencing was collected from all dose cohorts at baseline, on cycle 4 day 1, and on cycle 7 day 1. Samples were obtained from an open-label, multicenter, first-in-human phase I dose-escalation trial of ivuxolimab. Adults with locally advanced or metastatic head and neck squamous cell, hepatocellular, melanoma or renal cell carcinoma were enrolled in the trial. Before TCR sequencing, CD4+ T cells and CD8+ T cells were sorted from peripheral blood as separate populations. To sequence the TCRbeta CDR3 region, genomic DNA was isolated from the sorted cells. The immunoSEQ Assay was used for sequencing of TCRbeta CDR3 regions. In its TCRdb copy, this immuneACCESS table keeps in-frame sequences only and misses some clones. Where compared with another copy, unresolved V genes explain less than half of these, and the others have no known cause. The sample profile shows 60,000 to 85,000 clones; about nine tenths of them were found once. The ten largest account for 0.3% to 0.45% of the sample.

The sample consisted of CD4+ or CD8+ T cells sorted from blood, taken in a trial of the OX40 agonist ivuxolimab. This TCR was sampled from an adult with an advanced solid tumor such as melanoma, head and neck, liver or kidney cancer. Recombination linked TRBV5-1 to TRBJ2-2, with no D gene named confidently. This receptor has the CDR3 CASSLDGFDTGELFF. The DNA sequence follows: TGCGCCAGCAGCTTGGATGGGTTTGACACCGGGGAGCTGTTTTTT.